The rows below give T cell receptor beta chains drawn from one sample of a study of identical twins. From the 5' RACE reads, TCRdb called clonotypes with MiXCR, one entry per CDR3 protein. The table has 500,000 to 650,000 distinct CDR3 sequences, 7% to 7.5% seen once. The data also belong to a second study, concerning yellow fever vaccine responses in identical twins.

Material: PBMCs. These receptor sequences come from a young woman in good health. The CDR3 runs from the conserved cysteine through the conserved F or W. A D gene is named only where the DNA matches it firmly. Size is omitted from some rows. Given values are once, few, many or a class for expanded clones.

j_call clone_size d_call cdr3_length v_call cdr3_aa cdr3_nt
TRBJ2-3 NA NA 13 TRBV29-1 CSVEGLGTDTQNF TGCAGCGTTGAAGGGTTGGGCACAGATACGCAGAATTTT
TRBJ2-5 many NA 13 TRBV24-1 CATSDSPFATQYF TGTGCCACCAGTGATTCCCCCTTTGCGACCCAGTACTTC
TRBJ2-1 NA TRBD2 15 TRBV3-1 CASSQVAGGRWEQFF TGTGCCAGCAGCCAGGTGGCGGGGGGCCGATGGGAGCAGTTCTTC
TRBJ1-5 many NA 15 TRBV12-3/TRBV12-4 CASSFGRVVHQPQHF TGTGCCAGCAGTTTTGGCAGGGTAGTCCATCAGCCCCAGCATTTT
TRBJ2-3 NA NA 15 TRBV11-2 CASSLDQKSTDTQYF TGTGCCAGCAGCTTAGATCAGAAGAGCACAGATACGCAGTATTTT
TRBJ1-5 few NA 14 TRBV27 CASSFERSNQPQHF TGTGCCAGCAGTTTCGAGAGGTCCAATCAGCCCCAGCATTTT
TRBJ2-3 NA NA 13 TRBV10-3 CAISVGQADTQYF TGTGCCATCAGTGTGGGCCAGGCAGATACGCAGTATTTT
TRBJ1-2 many NA 15 TRBV12-3/TRBV12-4 CASSSAVVPNYGYTF TGTGCCAGCAGTTCTGCGGTCGTCCCGAACTATGGCTACACCTTC
TRBJ2-3 few NA 14 TRBV5-5 CASSFWTSTDTQYF TGTGCCAGCAGCTTTTGGACTAGCACAGATACGCAGTATTTT
TRBJ2-7 once TRBD2 14 TRBV5-1 CASRPGLASYEQYF TGCGCCAGCAGGCCGGGACTAGCGTCCTACGAGCAGTACTTC
TRBJ2-1 NA NA 14 TRBV29-1 CSVGAPPIAAEQFF TGCAGCGTTGGGGCCCCACCGATAGCTGCTGAGCAGTTCTTC
TRBJ2-7 few NA 14 TRBV5-1 CASSLKGGSYEQYF TGCGCCAGCAGCTTGAAGGGGGGATCCTACGAGCAGTACTTC
TRBJ1-1 many NA 13 TRBV24-1 CATARDTGGEAFF TGTGCCACCGCCCGGGACACCGGGGGGGAAGCTTTCTTT
TRBJ2-7 NA NA 13 TRBV7-9 CASSLGGLSEQYF TGTGCCAGCAGCCTCGGGGGCCTTTCCGAGCAGTACTTC
TRBJ2-3 many TRBD1 14 TRBV5-4 CASSLGQGPDTQYF TGTGCCAGCAGCTTGGGACAGGGGCCGGATACGCAGTATTTT
TRBJ2-2 few TRBD2 16 TRBV9 CASSVVSSGSTGELFF TGTGCCAGCAGCGTAGTTAGTAGCGGGAGCACCGGGGAGCTGTTTTTT
TRBJ2-3 NA NA 15 TRBV4-1 CASRDRPLYTDTQYF TGCGCCAGCAGGGACAGACCTCTTTACACAGATACGCAGTATTTT
TRBJ1-1 NA NA 16 TRBV4-2 CASSQDLWGANTEAFF TGTGCCAGCAGCCAAGATCTCTGGGGGGCAAACACTGAAGCTTTCTTT
TRBJ2-3 NA TRBD2 14 TRBV2 CASRSGAKGDTQYF TGTGCCAGCAGGAGCGGGGCGAAGGGAGATACGCAGTATTTT
TRBJ1-6 many NA 18 TRBV6-1 CASTTIRGAAAYNSPLHF TGTGCCAGCACCACCATCAGAGGTGCGGCCGCCTATAATTCACCCCTCCACTTT
TRBJ2-3 many TRBD1 15 TRBV12-3/TRBV12-4 CASSLGGQGGDTQYF TGTGCCAGCAGTTTAGGGGGACAGGGTGGAGACACGCAGTATTTT
TRBJ2-7 many NA 13 TRBV10-3 CAISEGGTHEQYF TGTGCCATCAGTGAGGGGGGTACCCACGAGCAGTACTTC
TRBJ1-1 few NA 14 TRBV6-5 CASSYEEHHTEAFF TGTGCCAGCAGTTACGAGGAGCACCACACTGAAGCTTTCTTT
TRBJ1-5 few NA 15 TRBV7-2 CASRVGGSSNQPQHF TGTGCCAGCAGGGTGGGGGGGTCGAGCAATCAGCCCCAGCATTTT
TRBJ1-1 many NA 14 TRBV7-9 CASSLASGSTEAFF TGTGCCAGCAGCTTAGCGTCGGGGAGCACTGAAGCTTTCTTT
TRBJ2-5 many NA 15 TRBV5-1 CASSLKWSGQETQYF TGCGCCAGCAGCTTGAAGTGGAGCGGGCAAGAGACCCAGTACTTC
TRBJ2-1 few NA 13 TRBV20-1 CSAVGVNYNEQFF TGCAGTGCTGTGGGGGTAAATTACAATGAGCAGTTCTTC
TRBJ2-1 NA NA 16 TRBV9 CASSAGGGAYYNEQFF TGTGCCAGCAGCGCCGGTGGCGGGGCGTACTACAATGAGCAGTTCTTC
TRBJ2-3 many TRBD2 16 TRBV24-1 CATSDEGSSGTNTQYF TGTGCCACCAGTGATGAGGGGTCTAGCGGGACCAATACGCAGTATTTT
TRBJ1-1 few TRBD1 16 TRBV10-3 CATNPGTGGWDTEAFF TGTGCCACTAATCCCGGGACAGGGGGCTGGGACACTGAAGCTTTCTTT
TRBJ2-7 few TRBD1 15 TRBV28 CASSTGTGKKNEQYF TGTGCCAGCAGTACCGGGACAGGGAAGAAAAACGAGCAGTACTTC
TRBJ2-1 many NA 15 TRBV29-1 CSVGMRQVRYNEQFF TGCAGCGTTGGGATGAGACAGGTCCGTTACAATGAGCAGTTCTTC
TRBJ1-2 many TRBD1 15 TRBV24-1 CATSETGTATYGYTF TGTGCCACCAGTGAAACCGGGACAGCCACCTATGGCTACACCTTC
TRBJ2-7 NA NA 16 TRBV12-3/TRBV12-4 CASSLVVGSQLREQYF TGTGCCAGCAGTTTAGTAGTTGGGTCGCAACTTAGAGAGCAGTACTTC
TRBJ2-1 NA NA 18 TRBV12-3/TRBV12-4 CAISFRRVRSEPYNEQFF TGTGCCATCAGTTTTAGGCGCGTACGGTCCGAGCCCTACAATGAGCAGTTCTTC
TRBJ1-1 NA TRBD1 14 TRBV5-1 CASSLVRGYTEAFF TGCGCCAGCAGCTTGGTCAGGGGGTACACTGAAGCTTTCTTT
TRBJ1-6 NA TRBD1 18 TRBV27 CASSQGQGKVAYNSPLHF TGTGCCAGCAGTCAGGGACAGGGGAAGGTAGCCTATAATTCACCCCTCCACTTT
TRBJ2-2 many NA 17 TRBV21-1 CASSALSSSGNTGELFF TGTGCCAGCAGCGCTCTCAGCTCGTCGGGGAACACCGGGGAGCTGTTTTTT
TRBJ2-1 NA NA 13 TRBV29-1 CSVRGTSYNEQFF TGCAGCGTTAGGGGGACCTCCTACAATGAGCAGTTCTTC
TRBJ2-5 many TRBD1 15 TRBV7-6 CASSLTGESQETQYF TGTGCCAGCAGCTTGACAGGGGAATCCCAAGAGACCCAGTACTTC
TRBJ2-7 few NA 14 TRBV27 CASSLTWGSYEQYF TGTGCCAGCAGTTTAACTTGGGGGTCCTACGAGCAGTACTTC